This T cell receptor (beta chain) was captured by sequencing in a study of beta chain features in type 1 diabetes. This CDR3 spans 14 amino acids. The V gene's germline CDR1 is MRHNA and CDR2 SNTAGT. V was trimmed by 5 bases and J by 2 bases, leaving 11 bases between them. This clone was picked up a small number of times. The same CDR3 arises from other DNA sequences in this sample as well. Expressed TCRB transcripts were sequenced after all isolated RNA was converted to cDNA. Generated by immunoSEQ multiplex PCR, the TCRdb table keeps only in-frame clones and is missing some. This table holds roughly 300,000 clones, 14% found once. One heparinised draw of blood, averaging about 116 mL, came from each donor. CD45RO/CCR7/CD25/CD127/CD95/CD27 separated CD4+ naive, central memory, regulatory and stem cell-like memory cells by sorting. Each of the sorted populations had a purity greater than 98%.

The sequencing input was central memory CD4+ T cells from blood. The chain is built from TRBV6-4 and TRBJ2-3; D unclear. The receptor was isolated from a man aged 25-40 years in good health. In DNA form, the CDR3 reads TGTGCCAGCAGTCGACTGGGAAACACAGATACGCAGTATTTT. Translation gives CASSRLGNTDTQYF.